The TCR beta chain under discussion was sequenced for a study of CD8 T cells in Susac syndrome. About the study: Clinically active disease was present in more than five of the sequenced Susac syndrome patients. Eight of these patients were in remission. When blood was collected, patients with Susac syndrome were therapy-naive, were taking corticosteroids, or were receiving intravenous immunoglobulin alone.

The germline gives CDR1 MNHEY, CDR2 SVGEGT. Unmatched junction bases numbered 14, after V lost 4 bases and J lost 8 bases. The CDR3 spans 16 residues. When the RNA was reverse transcribed, random hexamers were used with an input of roughly 0.5 to 1 ug. TCRdb independently ran MiXCR on the immunoSEQ multiplex PCR reads; one entry per CDR3 protein. This sample has tens of thousands of distinct CDR3 sequences, with roughly 95% found just once. Sequencing input: CD8+ T cells from PBMCs. The source is a human donor with Susac syndrome. The V and J genes are TRBV6-2 or TRBV6-3 and TRBJ2-1; 7 bases fit TRBD1. This CDR3 is CASSSVDRVDGHEQFF. In DNA, the CDR3 is TGTGCCAGCAGTTCCGTTGACAGGGTGGATGGCCATGAGCAGTTCTTC.